The 18 T cell receptor beta chains listed next were all sequenced from one sample in a study of beta chain features in type 1 diabetes. TCRB transcripts that were expressed got sequenced, as all of the isolated RNA had been reverse transcribed. Sequencing used immunoSEQ multiplex PCR; TCRdb keeps in-frame clones, though not all of them. This table holds hundreds of thousands of clones, 9.5% to 12% found once. Specimen: naive CD4+ T cells from blood. All receptors derive from a woman between 25 and 40 years old in good health.

This rearrangement joins TRBV7-3 to TRBJ2-7; TRBD2 matches 7 bases. Germline CDR1 and CDR2: SGHTA and FQGTGA. This CDR3 has 14 residues. The J segment lost 7 bases and the V segment lost 3 bases, leaving 9 bases of the junction unmatched. CDR3 in DNA: TGTGCCAGCAGCTTGGCGGCGGGAGCTATGGAGCAGTACTTC. Protein: CASSLAAGAMEQYF.

The chain links TRBV30 to TRBJ2-7; 8 nucleotides agree with TRBD1. CDR1 is GTSNPN, CDR2 SVGIG, per germline (reference sequence). After removal of 3 bases from V and 2 bases from J, the junction contained 9 bases not matched to a gene. The CDR3 loop spans 15 amino acids. CDR3 amino acids: CAWSGRDRNPYEQYF. DNA of the CDR3: TGTGCCTGGAGCGGCAGGGACAGGAACCCCTACGAGCAGTACTTC.

The chain couples TRBV5-1 to TRBJ2-5; TRBD2 is a possible D gene (5 bases). The CDR3 spans 15 residues. Germline CDR1 SGHRS, CDR2 YFSETQ. V gave up 5 bases and J gave up 5 bases, with 19 bases separating them. CDR3 coding DNA: TGCGCCAGCAGTACAGACGGAGCGCAGCGGGAGACCCAGTACTTC. Its protein product is CASSTDGAQRETQYF.

V and J are TRBV4-3 and TRBJ2-2; D possibly corresponds to TRBD2 (6 bases). V lost 0 bases to trimming and J lost 5 bases, with 25 bases between them. The CDR3 runs 20 residues. The germline V gene encodes CDR1 LGHNA and CDR2 YSLEER. The CDR3 DNA reads TGCGCCAGCAGCCAAGATGTAATGTCATTGCTCGGGGAGGAAACCGGGGAGCTGTTTTTT. It codes for CASSQDVMSLLGEETGELFF.

This clone was recorded a few times. The V call is TRBV5-1, the J call TRBJ2-7, with TRBD1 matching 11 bases. The CDR3 contains 14 residues. CDR1 is SGHRS and CDR2 is YFSETQ in the germline V gene. With V trimmed by 3 bases and J by 3 bases, 2 bases remained unmatched. CDR3 sequence (DNA): TGCGCCAGCAGCTGGACAGGGGGCGGCTACGAGCAGTACTTC. It yields the protein CASSWTGGGYEQYF.

This clone was detected only a few times. The rearrangement links TRBV7-3 to TRBJ2-5; 9 positions agree with TRBD2. This CDR3 has 15 amino acids. CDR1 is SGHTA, CDR2 FQGTGA, per germline. The ends lost 2 bases at V and 4 bases at J; junction bases unmatched: 5. The CDR3 loop reads CASSLLAGRVETQYF. The CDR3 nucleotides are TGTGCCAGCAGCTTACTAGCGGGGAGGGTAGAGACCCAGTACTTC.

This clone has just a few counts. The chain couples TRBV4-1 to TRBJ2-3, with 10 bases fitting TRBD2. Germline assignment: CDR1 MGHRA and CDR2 YSYEKL. This CDR3 has 17 residues. Trimming took 0 bases from V and 6 from J; bases not matched to a gene: 9. As DNA, the CDR3 is TGCGCCAGCAGCCAAGATGCAGCGGGAGGGCCTCTCGATACGCAGTATTTT. As protein: CASSQDAAGGPLDTQYF.

This sequence joins TRBV5-5 and TRBJ2-3; unclear D gene. The CDR3 sequence is 14 residues long. V was pared by 2 bases and J by 6 bases, with 13 bases between. Germline values: CDR1 SGHKS, CDR2 YYEKEE (reference sequence). The CDR3 DNA reads TGTGCCAGCAGCTTTCTGGATAGCCGGGATACGCAGTATTTT. It codes for CASSFLDSRDTQYF.

Remarks on this clone: Other DNA variants within this sample encode the same CDR3. This chain links TRBV6-5 with TRBJ2-7; 8 bases are shared with TRBD1. With V trimmed by 6 bases and J by 0 bases, 4 bases remained unmatched. CDR1 is MNHEY and CDR2 is SVGAGI in the germline V gene. CDR3 length equals 14 residues. The CDR3: CASSRGQGSYEQYF. Written as DNA, the CDR3 is TGTGCCAGCAGCCGAGGACAGGGCTCCTACGAGCAGTACTTC.

The gene calls are TRBV6-5 and TRBJ2-7; tentatively, D is TRBD1 (5 bases). V lost 6 bases to trimming and J lost 3 bases, with 9 bases between them. The CDR3 is made up of 12 amino acids. CDR1 and CDR2 (germline): MNHEY, SVGAGI. CDR3 DNA: TGTGCCAGCAGCATGCAGGGCTACGAGCAGTACTTC. This gives the protein CASSMQGYEQYF.

The gene calls are TRBV7-9 and TRBJ2-3, with 9 bases that match TRBD1. Germline CDR1 and CDR2: SEHNR and FQNEAQ (reference sequence). The length of the CDR3 is 17 residues. The junction had 9 bases not matched to a gene; V was cut back by 5 bases and J by 0 bases. CDR3 sequence (DNA): TGTGCCAGCAGCAGAGAGGGGACAGGGTTTAGCACAGATACGCAGTATTTT. It translates to CASSREGTGFSTDTQYF. The variable domain in full, with the rest retrieved from reference TRBV7-9 and TRBJ2-3, is DTGVSQNPRHKITKRGQNVTFRCDPISEHNRLYWYRQTLGQGPEFLTYFQNEAQLEKSRLLSDRFSAERPKGSFSTLEIQRTEQGDSAMYLCASSREGTGFSTDTQYFGPGTRLTVL.

The chain has TRBV5-1 and TRBJ1-1, with TRBD1 identical over 7 bases. This CDR3 is built from 12 residues. Germline assignment: CDR1 SGHRS and CDR2 YFSETQ. The J segment lost 11 bases and the V segment lost 0 bases, leaving 4 bases of the junction unmatched. This CDR3 reads CASSLGQGGAFF. The CDR3 bases are TGCGCCAGCAGCTTGGGACAGGGAGGCGCTTTCTTT.

This clone was detected only a few times. The chain has TRBV29-1 and TRBJ2-3; D perhaps matches TRBD1 (6 bases). V was pared by 0 bases and J by 6 bases, with 19 bases between. The CDR3 length is 16 residues. Germline-derived CDR1 and CDR2 are SQVTM and ANQGSEA. The CDR3 protein is CSVEDGAGAFGDTQYF. The CDR3 region has the DNA TGCAGCGTTGAAGACGGGGCAGGGGCCTTCGGGGATACGCAGTATTTT.

This clone was seen more than once but under ten times. V and J are TRBV2 and TRBJ2-5, with TRBD1 identical over 9 bases. CDR1 SNHLY and CDR2 FYNNEI come from the germline V gene. This CDR3 is 14 amino acids long. With V trimmed by 7 bases and J by 0 bases, 3 bases remained unmatched. The CDR3 region has the DNA TGTGCCAGCAACCGGGACAGGGACCAAGAGACCCAGTACTTC. Translating it yields CASNRDRDQETQYF. Variable domain in full (rest from reference TRBV2 and TRBJ2-5): EPEVTQTPSHQVTQMGQEVILRCVPISNHLYFYWYRQILGQKVEFLVSFYNNEISEKSEIFDDQFSVERPDGSNFTLKIRSTKLEDSAMYFCASNRDRDQETQYFGPGTRLLVL.

This clone was seen a handful of times. This same CDR3 is encoded by further DNA sequences in the sample. The chain links TRBV2 to TRBJ1-1; maybe TRBD1 (6 bases). Between the trimmed V and J ends, which lost 5 bases and 2 bases, there was a span of 12 bases. This CDR3 comprises 14 residues. Germline CDR1 and CDR2: SNHLY and FYNNEI. CDR3 bases: TGTGCCAGCAGTAATCAGGGGCTAAACACTGAAGCTTTCTTT. It translates to CASSNQGLNTEAFF.

The chain carries TRBV7-2 and TRBJ2-1; 9 bases map to TRBD1. The germline gives CDR1 SGHTA, CDR2 FQGNSA. J lost 7 bases, V lost 1 base, and 8 bases had no gene match. The CDR3 totals 16 residues. CDR3 in DNA: TGTGCCAGCAGCTTAGTTTCGACAGGGGGTGGGAATGAGCAGTTCTTC. Translated, it gives CASSLVSTGGGNEQFF.

This clone has more than one count but fewer than ten. The V call is TRBV11-2, the J call TRBJ2-1, with D unresolved. The V and J ends lost 1 base and 2 bases respectively, with 6 bases between them. There are 14 residues in the CDR3. Per germline, CDR1 SGHAT and CDR2 FQNNGV. The chain's CDR3 is CASSLVAAYNEQFF. DNA of the CDR3: TGTGCCAGCAGCTTAGTAGCAGCCTACAATGAGCAGTTCTTC.

The chain's CDR3 is CASSLVGLAGAQEQYF. In nucleotides, the CDR3 is TGTGCCAGCAGCTTAGTGGGACTAGCGGGAGCGCAAGAGCAGTACTTC. The V gene is TRBV7-2, the J gene TRBJ2-7; 14 nucleotides line up with TRBD2. Germline CDR1 is SGHTA and CDR2 is FQGNSA. CDR3 size: 16 residues. Trimming took 1 base from V and 7 from J; bases not matched to a gene: 6.